This record covers a single T cell receptor (beta chain). What it binds is unknown. This sample was included in a study of cytomegalovirus exposure and HLA in healthy donors. Study-level points and caveats: In an earlier analysis, productive rearrangement rates for most beta V segments clustered near 87% or 30%. Both high specificity and high sensitivity reportedly marked the classifier's diagnosis of cytomegalovirus status. Apart from CMV serostatus, no immune exposure information was available.

The PCR made use of 60 Vbeta and 13 Jbeta primers. Original handling: Later analysis identified roughly 84 million unique TCR beta chains, 8.5 million to 13 million shared. TCRdb's table, derived via immunoSEQ multiplex PCR, lists solely in-frame clones and lacks some. The V and J calls and clone size are taken from that table; D and trimming were inferred from the DNA. There are about 83,000 clones in the sample; over 60% occur only once, and roughly 4.2% lies in the top ten. Sequencing input: PBMCs. The sequence derives from a man in his sixties in good health and CMV-seronegative.

This CDR3 is CASSYPSGGGGTQYF. CDR3 coding DNA: TGTGCCAGCAGTTATCCTAGCGGGGGAGGGGGTACGCAGTATTTT. This chain connects TRBV6-5 to TRBJ2-3, with 10 bases identical to TRBD2. Trimming took 3 bases from V and 8 from J; bases not matched to a gene: 8. The germline gives CDR1 MNHEY, CDR2 SVGAGI. This CDR3 contains 15 residues.